What follows are 14 T cell receptor beta chains derived from one specimen sequenced in a study of early T cells in non-severe SARS-CoV-2 infection. TCRdb reanalysed the 5' RACE reads using MiXCR and keeps one entry per CDR3 protein. Among some 40,000 distinct CDR3 sequences, around 5.1% were seen once, and the ten largest hold roughly 4.4%. Material: whole blood, obtained at baseline. The receptors stem from an adult who was a healthcare worker with PCR-confirmed SARS-CoV-2 infection or an uninfected control (not recorded which).

There are many counts of this clonotype. The rearrangement uses TRBV29-1 and TRBJ2-1; 7 nucleotides match TRBD2. CDR1 is SQVTM, CDR2 ANQGSEA, per germline. The CDR3 loop spans 14 amino acids. Losses at the gene ends were 4 bases for V and 1 base for J; bases not matched to a gene: 4. In nucleotides, the CDR3 is TGCAGCGTTGCCGGGAGGACGTCCTACAATGAGCAGTTCTTC. Translating it yields CSVAGRTSYNEQFF.

This clonotype was observed at least ten times. The genes are TRBV6-2 or TRBV6-3 and TRBJ1-1; no firm D call. Trimming removed 0 bases from V and 1 base from J, with 9 bases in between. CDR3 length: 15 amino acids. The germline gives CDR1 MNHEY, CDR2 SVGEGT. CDR3 coding DNA: TGTGCCAGCAGTTACTCCCAGATCAGGAACACTGAAGCTTTCTTT. This codes for CASSYSQIRNTEAFF.

This clonotype appeared many times. The chain employs TRBV19 and TRBJ2-4; no clear D gene. Germline CDR1 reads LNHDA; CDR2 reads SQIVND (reference sequence). Trimming shortened V by 1 base and J by 1 base, and 5 bases separated the two germline ends. This CDR3 spans 14 amino acids. The CDR3 protein is CASSIGRAKNIQYF. The CDR3 DNA sequence: TGTGCCAGTAGTATAGGGCGCGCCAAAAACATTCAGTACTTC.

This clonotype came up many times. The V call is TRBV7-9, the J call TRBJ2-1; weak D call: TRBD2 (6 bases). The CDR3 is made up of 15 amino acids. V was pared by 6 bases and J by 4 bases, with 16 bases between. Looked up from germline, CDR1 is SEHNR and CDR2 is FQNEAQ (reference sequence). Here the CDR3 DNA reads TGTGCCAGCAGACTCCGGGGGAGTTCTTACAATGAGCAGTTCTTC. Amino acids: CASRLRGSSYNEQFF.

This clonotype has at least ten counts. V and J are TRBV20-1 and TRBJ1-2; D gene uncertain. V lost 6 bases and J 1 base, leaving 24 bases between the germline ends. CDR1 is DFQATT and CDR2 is SNEGSKA in the germline V gene (reference sequence). The CDR3 totals 17 residues. CDR3 coding DNA: TGCAGTGCCCCCGTCGGGCGGGTCAACCTGTATAACTATGGCTACACCTTC. Amino acid sequence: CSAPVGRVNLYNYGYTF.

This clonotype was counted at least ten times. The chain joins TRBV10-1 to TRBJ1-1, with D perhaps TRBD1 (6 bases). CDR3 length equals 13 residues. V lost 6 bases and J lost 6, with 14 bases in between. CDR1 is WNHNN, CDR2 SYGVQD, per germline (reference sequence). The CDR3 DNA is TGCGCCAGCAGCAGACAGGCTGGAGCTGAAGCTTTCTTT. It yields the protein CASSRQAGAEAFF.

This clonotype was seen ten or more times. DNA for the CDR3: TGTGCCAGCAGTGGTACACAGGGGAGCGGCTACACCTTC. Encoded protein: CASSGTQGSGYTF. This chain uses TRBV12-3 or TRBV12-4 with TRBJ1-2; 7 bases line up with TRBD1. J was trimmed by 8 bases and V by 5 bases; bases with no gene match: 8. The CDR3 loop spans 13 amino acids.

This clonotype was seen only a few times. The J gene is TRBJ1-1, the V gene TRBV6-5, with 8 bases that match TRBD1. Trimming at V came to 5 bases and at J to 1 base, leaving 6 bases not matched to a gene. CDR1 and CDR2 from the germline V gene are MNHEY and SVGAGI. CDR3 length: 15 amino acids. The CDR3 DNA reads as TGTGCCAGCAGTAAAACAGGGGGAGGGAACACTGAAGCTTTCTTT. Amino acid sequence: CASSKTGGGNTEAFF.

This clonotype came up many times. CDR3 amino acids: CATSDTGTYYGYTF. The DNA for the CDR3 is TGTGCCACCAGTGATACGGGAACCTACTATGGCTACACCTTC. The chain joins TRBV24-1 to TRBJ1-2; D remains unclear. CDR3 length: 14 amino acids. V lost 3 bases, J lost 3 bases, and 10 bases lay in between. From germline, CDR1 is KGHDR and CDR2 SFDVKD.

This clonotype was observed many times. The chain is built from TRBV7-2 and TRBJ2-7; D unclear. Germline CDR1 SGHTA, CDR2 FQGNSA. V shed 3 bases and J shed 4 bases, with 4 bases lying between them. CDR3 length: 11 amino acids. The CDR3 region is CASSFLYEQYF. The CDR3 DNA reads TGTGCCAGCAGCTTCCTTTACGAGCAGTACTTC.

This clonotype appeared a few times. V usage is TRBV9 and J usage is TRBJ2-4; no reliable D call. V gave up 0 bases and J gave up 4 bases, with 11 bases separating them. The CDR3 totals 15 residues. The V gene's germline CDR1 is SGDLS and CDR2 YYNGEE. In DNA form, the CDR3 reads TGTGCCAGCAGCGTAGGGGCAGTTGGAAAAAACATTCAGTACTTC. As protein: CASSVGAVGKNIQYF.

This clonotype was counted at least ten times. This rearrangement joins TRBV5-1 to TRBJ2-1, with a tentative D call TRBD1 (5 bases). Germline V gene data show CDR1 as SGHRS and CDR2 as YFSETQ. CDR3 length: 14 amino acids. The V end was cut by 6 bases, the J end by 6 bases, with 16 bases between. CDR3 region: CASNPAGLINEQFF. In DNA form, the CDR3 reads TGCGCCAGCAATCCGGCAGGGTTGATCAATGAGCAGTTCTTC.

Notes on this clonotype: This may come from a read error, since a much larger clone is one base off. This chain connects TRBV28 to TRBJ2-3, with D possibly TRBD1 on 5 matching bases. The V gene's germline CDR1 is MDHEN and CDR2 SYDVKM. The CDR3 consists of 16 residues. Trimming pared 6 bases from V and 4 bases from J, leaving 20 bases between. DNA for the CDR3: TGTGCCAGCAGCAGACTCCATGGGGCCAGGGCAGATACGCAGTATTTT. This encodes CASSRLHGARADTQYF.

The rearrangement joins TRBV6-4 to TRBJ1-6, with D hard to call. V lost 3 bases and J 7 bases, leaving 7 bases between the germline ends. Germline V gives CDR1 MRHNA, CDR2 SNTAGT. The CDR3 runs to 13 residues. As DNA, the CDR3 is TGTGCCAGCAGTGAGTCACAAAATTCACCCCTCCACTTT. It translates to CASSESQNSPLHF.